The sample holds a few counts of the clone carrying this T cell receptor (beta chain). Germline CDR1 is SGHTA and CDR2 is FQGNSA. This CDR3 comprises 18 residues. Between the trimmed V and J ends, which lost 1 base and 0 bases, there was a span of 19 bases. The sample comes from a study of blood T cell repertoires in COVID-19. Assay: immunoSEQ multiplex PCR; the TCRdb copy retains only in-frame clones and omits some. Found here are about 280,000 clones, around 93% of them singletons; the top ten hold approximately 3%. This TCR was recovered from a man aged 35 to 55 who had been exposed to COVID-19. The chain uses TRBV7-2 and TRBJ2-7, with D possibly being TRBD1 (6 bases). The sample was PBMCs or T cells enriched from blood (not recorded which). CDR3 amino acids: CASSLDFGGGPSSYEQYF. The DNA of the CDR3 is TGTGCCAGCAGCTTAGATTTTGGGGGCGGACCAAGCTCCTACGAGCAGTACTTC.